This paragraph covers one T cell receptor (beta chain) sequence. This CDR3 comprises 14 residues. The V and J ends lost 4 bases and 1 base respectively, with 9 bases between them. Germline lookup yields CDR1 KGHDR and CDR2 SFDVKD. TCRdb's table, derived via immunoSEQ multiplex PCR, lists solely in-frame clones and lacks some. The sample contains about 150,000 clones, around nine tenths of which appear only once. This specimen belongs to a study of T cell responses to AZD1222 COVID-19 vaccine. V usage is TRBV24-1 and J usage is TRBJ1-1; D gene uncertain. The clonotype was recovered from an adult who received the AZD1222 COVID-19 vaccine. Sequencing was performed on peripheral blood, taken 28 days after the second AZD1222 dose. CDR3 amino acids: CATSDPGPNTEAFF. CDR3 DNA: TGTGCCACCAGTGACCCCGGCCCGAACACTGAAGCTTTCTTT.